A single sample is the source of the 16 T cell receptor beta chains below, sequenced in a study of shared clonotypes between healthy human individuals. Profiled with immunoSEQ multiplex PCR; TCRdb holds only in-frame clones, not every one. The sample lists hundreds of thousands of clones, around 78% occurring once. The sample was memory CD4+ T cells sorted from blood. The subset denotes: CD45RA-negative fraction. The receptors derive from a woman aged 25-40 years in good health.

This chain joins TRBV7-9 and TRBJ2-1; 8 positions match TRBD2. Looked up from germline, CDR1 is SEHNR and CDR2 is FQNEAQ (reference sequence). The CDR3 is 14 residues long. V shed 1 base and J 9 bases; nucleotides not matched to a gene: 5. The CDR3 bases are TGTGCCAGCAGCTTAGTAACTAGCGGCGGTGAGCAGTTCTTC. It is translated as CASSLVTSGGEQFF.

This chain uses TRBV14 with TRBJ2-3; no clear D gene. This CDR3 is 16 amino acids long. Trimming stripped 4 bases from V and 2 bases from J, with 16 bases between. Germline CDR1 and CDR2: SGHDN and FVKESK. The CDR3 region is CASSPPPRHITDTQYF. DNA of the CDR3: TGTGCCAGCAGCCCCCCCCCGAGACATATCACAGATACGCAGTATTTT.

This clone was recorded only once. The J gene is TRBJ2-6, the V gene TRBV6-5; possible D gene TRBD1, 5 bases. Looked up from germline, CDR1 is MNHEY and CDR2 is SVGAGI. Trimming stripped 7 bases from V and 1 base from J, with 11 bases between. CDR3 length: 15 residues. The CDR3 DNA reads TGTGCCAGCACCAACGCAGGGTCTGGGGCCAACGTCCTGACTTTC. Protein sequence: CASTNAGSGANVLTF.

The gene calls are TRBV4-1 and TRBJ2-1; D is perhaps TRBD1 or TRBD2 (5 bases each). V shed 2 bases and J shed 3 bases, with 14 bases lying between them. CDR1 is MGHRA and CDR2 is YSYEKL in the germline V gene. This CDR3 spans 16 amino acids. The CDR3 region is CASSQKGTLNYNEQFF. CDR3 nucleotides: TGCGCCAGCAGCCAAAAGGGGACGCTAAACTACAATGAGCAGTTCTTC.

The chain recombines TRBV2 with TRBJ2-2; possibly TRBD1 for D (6 bases). The germline V gene encodes CDR1 SNHLY and CDR2 FYNNEI. This CDR3 contains 16 residues. Trimming removed 6 bases from V and 3 bases from J, with 17 bases in between. Here the CDR3 reads CASRRGAGAYTGELFF. DNA for the CDR3: TGTGCCAGCAGAAGGGGCGCAGGGGCCTACACCGGGGAGCTGTTTTTT.

This clone showed up just once. Here the CDR3 reads CASSLDFSYNEQFF. For the CDR3, the DNA is TGTGCCAGCAGCTTAGACTTTAGTTACAATGAGCAGTTCTTC. The chain links TRBV7-2 to TRBJ2-1; no definite D call. The CDR3 has 14 residues. The V end was cut by 1 base, the J end by 4 bases, with 8 bases between. Germline assignment: CDR1 SGHTA and CDR2 FQGNSA.

Remarks on this clone: A much larger clone lies one base from this, so it may be a read error. The J gene is TRBJ2-3, the V gene TRBV13, with D possibly being TRBD1 (7 bases). The length of the CDR3 is 17 residues. Per germline, CDR1 PRHDT and CDR2 FYEKMQ (reference sequence). The CDR3 DNA reads as TGTGCCAGCAGCTTAAGGACAGGATCTACTAGCACAGATACGCGGTATTTT. Protein: CASSLRTGSTSTDTRYF.

This clone was counted between two and nine times. The V and J genes are TRBV6-1 and TRBJ1-4; D is unresolved. The CDR3 has 14 amino acids. CDR1 and CDR2 from the germline V gene are MNHNS and SASEGT. The ends were cut back, 2 bases at V and 2 bases at J, with 6 bases in the middle. The CDR3 DNA reads TGTGCCAGCAGTGAACGGCAGACTAATGAAAAACTGTTTTTT. As protein: CASSERQTNEKLFF.

The chain recombines TRBV6-4 with TRBJ2-7; 7 positions agree with TRBD2. Losses at the gene ends were 4 bases for V and 1 base for J; bases not matched to a gene: 7. The CDR3 totals 15 residues. Per the germline V gene, CDR1 is MRHNA and CDR2 is SNTAGT. In DNA, the CDR3 is TGTGCCAGCAGTGGAGAGGCTAGCGGATCCTACGAGCAGTACTTC. This encodes CASSGEASGSYEQYF.

Details on this clone: Other DNA sequences in the same sample also yield this CDR3. This rearrangement joins TRBV5-1 to TRBJ2-5; 7 bases fit TRBD1. Per germline, CDR1 SGHRS and CDR2 YFSETQ. V trimming: 4 bases; J trimming: 1 base; junction bases outside the gene matches: 4. The CDR3 loop spans 14 amino acids. For the CDR3, the DNA is TGCGCCAGCAGCCCAGGGACAGCCCAAGAGACCCAGTACTTC. This codes for CASSPGTAQETQYF.

CDR3 nucleotide sequence: TGTGCCTGGAGACGGTTAGGGGCCACAGATACGCAGTATTTT. Its protein product is CAWRRLGATDTQYF. V usage is TRBV30 and J usage is TRBJ2-3; tentatively, D is TRBD1 (5 bases). Germline V gene data show CDR1 as GTSNPN and CDR2 as SVGIG (reference sequence). The V end was cut by 3 bases, the J end by 2 bases, with 12 bases between. The CDR3 sequence is 14 residues long.

The chain employs TRBV5-4 and TRBJ2-7; 11 bases match TRBD2. V dropped 4 bases and J dropped 3; count of bases not matched to a gene: 6. The length of the CDR3 is 15 residues. From germline, CDR1 is SGHNT and CDR2 YYREEE (reference sequence). The DNA for the CDR3 is TGTGCCAGCAGCGCCGGGACTAGCGGTTTCTACGAGCAGTACTTC. It codes for CASSAGTSGFYEQYF.

The CDR3 region is CASVLAVLGGTDTQYF. The CDR3 coding sequence is TGTGCCAGTGTACTAGCGGTCCTCGGTGGGACAGATACGCAGTATTTT. The chain recombines TRBV2 with TRBJ2-3; 8 bases line up with TRBD2. V trimming: 9 bases; J trimming: 3 bases; junction bases outside the gene matches: 14. The CDR3 spans 16 residues. Germline-derived CDR1 and CDR2 are SNHLY and FYNNEI.

With respect to this clone: At one end, the junction sequence differs from germline, possibly due to a read error. This sequence joins TRBV4-1 and TRBJ2-1; 12 nucleotides align to TRBD2. CDR1 and CDR2 from the germline V gene are MGHRA and YSYEKL. This CDR3 is built from 13 residues. The CDR3 DNA follows: TGCGCCAGCAGCCAACTGAGGACTAGCGGGAATGTCTTC. Translation gives CASSQLRTSGNVF.

The table lists this clone with a few counts. The rearrangement uses TRBV10-3 and TRBJ2-5; 7 bases map to TRBD2. Per the germline V gene, CDR1 is ENHRY and CDR2 is SYGVKD. This CDR3 spans 17 amino acids. Germline trimming cut 2 bases from V and 2 bases from J; bases unmatched to any gene: 11. The CDR3: CAISEGGSGPKQETQYF. The CDR3 DNA reads as TGTGCCATCAGTGAGGGGGGTAGCGGGCCGAAACAAGAGACCCAGTACTTC.

This clone appeared a few times. This chain links TRBV7-9 with TRBJ2-7; D is ambiguous. Germline V gene lookup returns CDR1 SEHNR and CDR2 FQNEAQ (reference sequence). Trimming removed 0 bases at V and 6 bases at J, with 12 bases between. There are 14 residues in the CDR3. The DNA of the CDR3 is TGTGCCAGCAGCTTAGCACGAGATCCTGGCGAGCAGTACTTC. Translation gives CASSLARDPGEQYF.